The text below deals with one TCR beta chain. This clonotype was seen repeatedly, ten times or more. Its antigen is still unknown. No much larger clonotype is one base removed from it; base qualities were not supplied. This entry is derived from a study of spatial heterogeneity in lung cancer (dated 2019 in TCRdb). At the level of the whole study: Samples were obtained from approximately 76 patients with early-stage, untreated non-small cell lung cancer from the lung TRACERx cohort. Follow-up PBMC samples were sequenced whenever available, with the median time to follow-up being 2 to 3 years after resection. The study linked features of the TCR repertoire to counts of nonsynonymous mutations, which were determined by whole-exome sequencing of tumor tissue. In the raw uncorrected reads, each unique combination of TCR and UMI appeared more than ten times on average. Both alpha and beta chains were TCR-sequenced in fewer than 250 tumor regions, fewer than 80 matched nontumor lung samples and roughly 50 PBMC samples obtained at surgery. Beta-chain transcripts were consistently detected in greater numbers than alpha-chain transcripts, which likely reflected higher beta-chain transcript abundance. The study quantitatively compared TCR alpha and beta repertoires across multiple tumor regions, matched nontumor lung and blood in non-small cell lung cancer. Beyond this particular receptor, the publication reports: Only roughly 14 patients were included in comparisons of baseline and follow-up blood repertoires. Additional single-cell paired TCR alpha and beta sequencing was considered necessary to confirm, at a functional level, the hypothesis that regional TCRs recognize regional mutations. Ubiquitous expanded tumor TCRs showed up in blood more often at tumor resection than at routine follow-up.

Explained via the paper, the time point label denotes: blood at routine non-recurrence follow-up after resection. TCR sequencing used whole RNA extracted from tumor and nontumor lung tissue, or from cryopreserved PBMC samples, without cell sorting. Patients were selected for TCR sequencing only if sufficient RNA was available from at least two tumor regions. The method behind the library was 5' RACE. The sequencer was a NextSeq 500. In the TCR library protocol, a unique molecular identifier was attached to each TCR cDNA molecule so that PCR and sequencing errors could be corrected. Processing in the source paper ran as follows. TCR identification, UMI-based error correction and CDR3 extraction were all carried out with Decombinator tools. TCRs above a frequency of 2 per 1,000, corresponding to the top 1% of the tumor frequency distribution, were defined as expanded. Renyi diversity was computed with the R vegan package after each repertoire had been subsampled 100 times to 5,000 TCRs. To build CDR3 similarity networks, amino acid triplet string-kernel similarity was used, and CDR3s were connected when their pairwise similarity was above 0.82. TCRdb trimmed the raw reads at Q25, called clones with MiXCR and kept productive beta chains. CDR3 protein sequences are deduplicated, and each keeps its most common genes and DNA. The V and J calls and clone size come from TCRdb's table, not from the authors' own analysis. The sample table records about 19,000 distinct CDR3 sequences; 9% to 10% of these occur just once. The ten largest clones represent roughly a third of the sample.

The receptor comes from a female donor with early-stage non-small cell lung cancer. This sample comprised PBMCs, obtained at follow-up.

The DNA sequence is given as TGTGCCAGCAGCTTAGAGGCGTGGGGAGAGCAGTTCTTC. Its translation reads: CASSLEAWGEQFF. The rearranged chain carries TRBV11-2 and TRBJ2-1, with an unclear D gene assignment. For CDR1 and CDR2, the germline V gene lists SGHAT and FQNNGV. The cysteine opens and the phenylalanine closes a CDR3 of 13 amino acids. The kept DNA is CDR3 alone, 39 bases in frame from the first base. V gives up 0 bases and J gives up 10 bases, and the segment between their germline ends measures 10 bases.